This T cell receptor beta chain came from a study of blood T cell repertoires in COVID-19. Study overall: T cells, B-cell-depleted T cells, or PBMCs supplied cDNA or gDNA.

This CDR3 has 14 residues. In germline, CDR1 is LGHDT, CDR2 YNNKEL (reference sequence). V shed 1 base and J shed 8 bases, with 12 bases lying between them. Profiling relied on immunoSEQ multiplex PCR, and the TCRdb table lists in-frame clones only, not all of them. In the table there are about 170,000 clones, about 89% of which are singletons. The chain has TRBV3-1 (or the pseudogene TRBV3-2) and TRBJ2-1, with D tentatively TRBD2 (6 bases). This clonotype originated in a woman under 30 who had recovered from COVID-19. What was sequenced was PBMCs or T cells enriched from blood (not recorded which). The CDR3 coding sequence is TGTGCCAGCAGCCAAGGGCGGGAAGTGGATGAGCAGTTCTTC. Amino acid sequence: CASSQGREVDEQFF.